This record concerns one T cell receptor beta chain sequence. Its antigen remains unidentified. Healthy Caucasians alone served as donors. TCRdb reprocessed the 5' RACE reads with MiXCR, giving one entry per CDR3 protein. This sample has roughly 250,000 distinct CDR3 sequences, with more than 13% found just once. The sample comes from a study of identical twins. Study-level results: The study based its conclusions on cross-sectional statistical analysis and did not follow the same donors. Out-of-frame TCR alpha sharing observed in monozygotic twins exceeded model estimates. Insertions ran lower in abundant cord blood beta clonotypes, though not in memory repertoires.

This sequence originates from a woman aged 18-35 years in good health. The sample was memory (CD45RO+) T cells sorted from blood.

The CDR3, as DNA: TGTGCCAGCAGTGAAGGTGTCAGATTATATGGCTACACCTTC. Its translation is CASSEGVRLYGYTF. The chain employs TRBV6-1 and TRBJ1-2; D ambiguous. The CDR3 spans 14 residues. The ends were cut back, 1 base at V and 5 bases at J, with 11 bases in the middle. Germline assignment: CDR1 MNHNS and CDR2 SASEGT.